This record covers a single T cell receptor (beta chain). Its antigen is undetermined. One entry per CDR3 protein results from TCRdb running MiXCR on the reads. The sample lists around 94,000 distinct CDR3 sequences, 16% occurring once. The sample belongs to a study of T cell repertoires in cytomegalovirus infection. Turning to the study itself: TCR beta signatures that were public indicated CMV infection and matching HLA type.

Study observations and caveats: Clonotypes of TCR beta that were HLA-C-restricted and CMV-specific dominated the ex vivo response. People with CMV and the relevant HLA were identified by cumulative public TCR beta family frequency.

The sequence came from a human donor in good health (CMV status not recorded). Some clones in this sample may be carry-over from other donors' samples. Sequencing input: PBMCs.

The CDR3 is CASSLGQGQGRTDTQYF. The DNA of the CDR3 is TGCGCCAGCAGCTTGGGCCAGGGACAGGGAAGAACAGATACGCAGTATTTT. The chain has TRBV5-1 and TRBJ2-3, with 9 nucleotides matching TRBD1. Trimming removed 0 bases from V and 3 bases from J; junction bases left unmatched: 8. The CDR3 is made up of 17 amino acids. The germline V gene has CDR1 SGHRS and CDR2 YFSETQ.